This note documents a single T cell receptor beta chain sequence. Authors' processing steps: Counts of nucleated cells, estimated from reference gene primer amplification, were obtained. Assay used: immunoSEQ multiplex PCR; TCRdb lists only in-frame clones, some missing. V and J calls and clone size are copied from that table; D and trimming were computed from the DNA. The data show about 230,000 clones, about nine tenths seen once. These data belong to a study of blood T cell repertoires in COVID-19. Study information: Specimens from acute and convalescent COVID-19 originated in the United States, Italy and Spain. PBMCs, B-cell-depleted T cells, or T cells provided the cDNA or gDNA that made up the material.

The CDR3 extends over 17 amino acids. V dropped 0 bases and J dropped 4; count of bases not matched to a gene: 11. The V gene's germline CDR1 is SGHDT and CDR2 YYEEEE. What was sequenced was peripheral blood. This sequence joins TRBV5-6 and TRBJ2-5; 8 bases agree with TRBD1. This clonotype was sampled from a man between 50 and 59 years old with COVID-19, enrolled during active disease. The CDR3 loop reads CASSLDVLTGDIETQYF. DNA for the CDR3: TGTGCCAGCAGCTTGGACGTTTTGACAGGGGATATAGAGACCCAGTACTTC. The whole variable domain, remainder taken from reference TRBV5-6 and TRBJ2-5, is DAGVTQSPTHLIKTRGQQVTLRCSPKSGHDTVSWYQQALGQGPQFIFQYYEEEERQRGNFPDRFSGHQFPNYSSELNVNALLLGDSALYLCASSLDVLTGDIETQYFGPGTRLLVL.